These 21 T cell receptor beta chains came from one sample sequenced in a study of T cell responses to AZD1222 COVID-19 vaccine (dated by TCRdb to about 2021). The library was made by the immunoSEQ multiplex PCR assay. TCRdb retrieved this table from immuneACCESS and kept in-frame rearrangements only. Not all clones are present; in checked studies, unresolved V genes account for under half, and no reason is known for the remainder. This sample comprises 15,000 to 20,000 clones, roughly 91% of them detected only once. Clones ranked in the top ten supply 8.5% to 9% of the sample. Read against the paper, the sample's time point label means: about 28 days (+/-7) after the second vaccine dose. The starting material was peripheral blood, obtained 28 days after the second AZD1222 dose. All receptors derive from an adult who received the AZD1222 COVID-19 vaccine.

The J gene is TRBJ2-1, the V gene TRBV12-5; the match to TRBD2 covers 14 bases. V shed 6 bases, J shed 7 bases, and the junction held 5 bases outside the gene matches. This CDR3 has 15 amino acids. Germline V gene data show CDR1 as LGHNT and CDR2 as FRNRAP. The CDR3 nucleotides read TGTGCTAGTGGACCGACTAGCGGGGGGGAGAATGAGCAGTTCTTC. Translated, it gives CASGPTSGGENEQFF.

The chain carries TRBV28 and TRBJ1-2; 7 bases are shared with TRBD1. This CDR3 has 13 residues. Losses at the gene ends were 5 bases for V and 6 bases for J; bases not matched to a gene: 6. Germline V gene sequence: CDR1 MDHEN, CDR2 SYDVKM. The CDR3: CASSARQGDGYTF. The CDR3 DNA reads as TGTGCCAGCAGTGCGCGACAGGGAGATGGCTACACCTTC.

The J gene is TRBJ2-1, the V gene TRBV11-2, with 13 positions matching TRBD2. Germline values: CDR1 SGHAT, CDR2 FQNNGV. This CDR3 has 15 residues. Trimming at V came to 4 bases and at J to 9 bases, leaving 6 bases not matched to a gene. Written as DNA, the CDR3 is TGTGCCAGCAGCTCCGGGACTAGCGGGATAGTTGAGCAGTTCTTC. This codes for CASSSGTSGIVEQFF. Looking up the rest from reference TRBV11-2 and TRBJ2-1 gives the full variable domain: EAGVAQSPRYKIIEKRQSVAFWCNPISGHATLYWYQQILGQGPKLLIQFQNNGVVDDSQLPKDRFSAERLKGVDSTLKIQPAKLEDSAVYLCASSSGTSGIVEQFFGPGTRLTVL.

The CDR3 DNA reads TGTGCCAGCAGTCTCAGACAGGGGGTGGGAGAGACCCAGTACTTC. Amino acid sequence: CASSLRQGVGETQYF. The chain is built from TRBV27 and TRBJ2-5; 9 positions agree with TRBD1. The J segment lost 4 bases and the V segment lost 5 bases, leaving 8 bases of the junction unmatched. The CDR3 loop spans 15 amino acids. The germline CDR1 and CDR2 sequences are MNHEY and SMNVEV (reference sequence).

V usage is TRBV5-1 and J usage is TRBJ2-6; 8 bases match TRBD1. CDR3 size: 18 residues. The germline V gene encodes CDR1 SGHRS and CDR2 YFSETQ. Unmatched junction bases numbered 9, after V lost 1 base and J lost 3 bases. CDR3 DNA: TGCGCCAGCAGCTTGCCCGACAGGGGACTGGTTGGGGCCAACGTCCTGACTTTC. Translating gives CASSLPDRGLVGANVLTF.

The V gene is TRBV5-5, the J gene TRBJ2-5, with D unclear. In germline, CDR1 is SGHKS, CDR2 YYEKEE (reference sequence). The CDR3 contains 14 residues. V was trimmed by 0 bases and J by 7 bases, leaving 13 bases between them. CDR3 residues: CASSLDYPPMTQYF. The CDR3 DNA follows: TGTGCCAGCAGCTTGGATTATCCCCCCATGACCCAGTACTTC.

This sequence joins TRBV18 and TRBJ2-7, with TRBD2 matching over 10 bases. V gave up 0 bases and J gave up 7 bases; unmatched junction bases: 9. Germline-derived CDR1 and CDR2 are KGHSH and LQKENI. The CDR3 sequence is 16 residues long. The CDR3 DNA sequence: TGTGCCAGCTCACCACCGGGGAGCGGGAGGGCCTTAGAGCAGTACTTC. Its translation is CASSPPGSGRALEQYF.

This sequence joins TRBV5-1 and TRBJ1-1; 7 nucleotides align to TRBD1. This CDR3 has 17 amino acids. With 4 bases clipped from V and 6 bases from J, the junction kept 18 bases outside the gene matches. The V gene's germline CDR1 is SGHRS and CDR2 YFSETQ. CDR3: CASSERDRSGPSAEAFF. CDR3 bases: TGCGCCAGCAGCGAAAGGGACAGATCGGGCCCGTCTGCTGAAGCTTTCTTT.

This clone was counted once. The chain carries TRBV18 and TRBJ2-5; the D gene is possibly TRBD2 (6 bases). Germline CDR1 reads KGHSH; CDR2 reads LQKENI. Trimming removed 3 bases at V and 3 bases at J, with 8 bases between. The CDR3 is 13 residues long. The CDR3 loop reads CASSPPGEETQYF. CDR3 DNA: TGTGCCAGCTCACCCCCGGGGGAAGAGACCCAGTACTTC.

The CDR3 spells CASSSQVYGYTF. DNA of the CDR3: TGTGCCAGCAGTTCCCAGGTTTATGGCTACACCTTC. This sequence joins TRBV28 and TRBJ1-2; D is uncertain. The germline CDR1 and CDR2 sequences are MDHEN and SYDVKM. V was shortened by 4 bases and J by 5 bases, with 8 bases between the two germline ends. CDR3 length: 12 residues.

The V call is TRBV5-1, the J call TRBJ2-5, with a possible D match to TRBD2 (5 bases). Germline V CDR1 and CDR2: SGHRS, YFSETQ. The CDR3 is 16 residues long. V gave up 0 bases and J gave up 0 bases, with 12 bases separating them. CDR3 DNA sequence: TGCGCCAGCAGCTTGGGTACCACTAGTAACCAAGAGACCCAGTACTTC. Its translation is CASSLGTTSNQETQYF.

The rearrangement joins TRBV20-1 to TRBJ1-4; a possible D gene is TRBD1 (5 bases). Deletions cut 3 bases from V and 10 bases from J, with 15 bases between. This CDR3 comprises 13 residues. Germline CDR1 reads DFQATT; CDR2 reads SNEGSKA (reference sequence). The CDR3 bases are TGCAGTGCTAGTGGCAGGGTCGGAGGAAAACTGTTTTTT. Its translation is CSASGRVGGKLFF.

The chain carries TRBV2 and TRBJ1-2; TRBD1 is a possible D gene (5 bases). Germline V CDR1 and CDR2: SNHLY, FYNNEI. The CDR3 totals 11 residues. V shed 6 bases and J shed 9 bases, with 11 bases lying between them. CDR3 loop: CASREGTRYTF. The CDR3 DNA sequence: TGTGCCAGCAGGGAGGGGACGCGCTACACCTTC.

The rearrangement joins TRBV30 to TRBJ1-6; tentatively, D is TRBD1 (6 bases). V gave up 2 bases and J gave up 4 bases, with 12 bases separating them. The CDR3 sequence is 15 residues long. Germline CDR1 and CDR2: GTSNPN and SVGIG (reference sequence). In DNA form, the CDR3 reads TGTGCCTGGAGTCCCGGGACAAGTTATAATTCACCCCTCCACTTT. Its translation is CAWSPGTSYNSPLHF.

V and J are TRBV6-1 and TRBJ2-7, with TRBD1 matching 9 bases. Germline assignment: CDR1 MNHNS and CDR2 SASEGT. This CDR3 comprises 15 residues. Trimming cost V 1 base and J 1 base; bases outside gene matches: 2. CDR3 region: CASSEDGTGSYEQYV. The CDR3 nucleotides are TGTGCCAGCAGTGAAGATGGGACAGGGTCCTACGAGCAGTACGTC.

The V call is TRBV29-1, the J call TRBJ2-7; D is perhaps TRBD2 (6 bases). In germline, CDR1 is SQVTM, CDR2 ANQGSEA. CDR3 length: 17 residues. The V gene lost 4 bases and the J gene lost 2 bases, with 24 bases spanning the gap. This CDR3 is CSVALPMGLKGAYEQYF. The DNA for the CDR3 is TGCAGCGTTGCACTCCCAATGGGACTTAAAGGGGCCTACGAGCAGTACTTC.

V gene TRBV11-3 combines with J gene TRBJ1-2; perhaps TRBD1 as D (6 bases). The CDR3 consists of 15 residues. Germline values: CDR1 SGHNT, CDR2 YENEEA. V lost 5 bases, J lost 6 bases, and 19 bases lay in between. CDR3 protein: CASSPGGTREDGYTF. The CDR3 DNA is TGTGCCAGCAGCCCAGGAGGGACAAGGGAGGATGGCTACACCTTC.

The rearrangement uses TRBV10-1 and TRBJ2-4; 9 bases map to TRBD1. V lost 6 bases to trimming and J lost 5 bases; unmatched junction nucleotides: 2. Germline-derived CDR1 and CDR2 are WNHNN and SYGVQD (reference sequence). This CDR3 is built from 13 residues. As DNA, the CDR3 is TGCGCCAGCAGCCGGGACAGGGAAAACATTCAGTACTTC. This sequence encodes CASSRDRENIQYF.

This chain joins TRBV5-8 and TRBJ2-2; D unresolved. The germline CDR1 and CDR2 sequences are SGHTS and YDEGEE. V lost 4 bases and J lost 5, with 9 bases in between. The CDR3 has 13 amino acids. CDR3 protein: CASSVYSTGELFF. The CDR3 coding sequence is TGTGCCAGCAGCGTTTACAGTACCGGGGAGCTGTTTTTT.

This sequence joins TRBV5-6 and TRBJ2-5; D uncertain. CDR1 SGHDT and CDR2 YYEEEE come from the germline V gene. The CDR3 has 15 residues. The germline V and J ends were trimmed by 0 bases and 1 base, with 10 bases remaining between them. CDR3 DNA: TGTGCCAGCAGCTTGGTCACAGTTGGCCAAGAGACCCAGTACTTC. It translates to CASSLVTVGQETQYF.

V and J are TRBV4-1 and TRBJ2-7; 10 nucleotides match TRBD2. CDR1 is MGHRA and CDR2 is YSYEKL in the germline V gene. The CDR3 loop spans 16 amino acids. Trimming removed 0 bases from V and 0 bases from J; junction bases left unmatched: 2. The CDR3 spells CASSQEEREGSYEQYF. As DNA, the CDR3 is TGCGCCAGCAGCCAAGAGGAGCGGGAGGGCTCCTACGAGCAGTACTTC.